The 19 T cell receptor beta chains in this list originate from one sample, sequenced in a study of CD8 T cells in Susac syndrome. With random hexamers, reverse transcription was performed on about 0.5 to 1 ug of RNA. TCRdb reprocessed the immunoSEQ multiplex PCR reads with MiXCR, giving one entry per CDR3 protein. The table shows 350,000 to 550,000 distinct CDR3 sequences, with more than 80% occurring only once. The material sequenced was CD8+ T cells from PBMCs. These TCRs come from a human donor with multiple sclerosis.

The CDR3 region has the DNA TGTGCCATCAGCCCCGGGACAGGGTACGGAAACACCATATATTTT. This encodes CAISPGTGYGNTIYF. The V and J genes are TRBV10-3 and TRBJ1-3, with 9 bases lining up with TRBD1. This CDR3 is built from 15 residues. Germline loops: CDR1 ENHRY, CDR2 SYGVKD. The V gene end was trimmed by 6 bases and the J gene end by 4 bases; junction bases not matched to a gene: 7.

The table lists this clonotype with a count of one. The V gene is TRBV28, the J gene TRBJ2-7; 8 positions match TRBD2. Germline values: CDR1 MDHEN, CDR2 SYDVKM. This CDR3 comprises 18 residues. The V segment lost 5 bases and the J segment 2 bases; nucleotides outside the gene matches: 17. This chain's CDR3 is CASSPNLLGLAFTYEQYF. CDR3 DNA: TGTGCCAGCAGTCCAAACCTACTCGGACTAGCTTTCACCTACGAGCAGTACTTC.

The chain couples TRBV28 to TRBJ2-7; the D gene is possibly TRBD1 (6 bases). The CDR3 contains 14 residues. The V gene lost 7 bases and the J gene lost 1 base, with 14 bases spanning the gap. The germline gives CDR1 MDHEN, CDR2 SYDVKM. The CDR3 bases are TGTGCCAGCACCCTCAGGGGTCAATCCTACGAGCAGTACTTC. Encoded protein: CASTLRGQSYEQYF.

The genes are TRBV10-3 and TRBJ2-1; 8 bases map to TRBD2. The CDR3 covers 14 residues. The V gene's germline CDR1 is ENHRY and CDR2 SYGVKD. Germline trimming cut 9 bases from V and 6 bases from J; bases unmatched to any gene: 10. DNA for the CDR3: TGTGCCATAAAACGGGGGGGGGCCAGCAATGAGCAGTTCTTC. Translated, it gives CAIKRGGASNEQFF.

Only a few counts were recorded for this clonotype. The chain carries TRBV11-2 and TRBJ1-5; D is uncertain. CDR3 length: 15 residues. Trimming removed 0 bases from V and 1 base from J, with 7 bases in between. Germline CDR1 reads SGHAT; CDR2 reads FQNNGV. CDR3 nucleotides: TGTGCCAGCAGCTTAGAAGCGGGGAGCAATCAGCCCCAGCATTTT. This codes for CASSLEAGSNQPQHF.

The chain uses TRBV4-1 and TRBJ2-2, with D possibly being TRBD1 (5 bases). Looked up from germline, CDR1 is MGHRA and CDR2 is YSYEKL. This CDR3 has 16 amino acids. Trimming shortened V by 2 bases and J by 6 bases, and 16 bases separated the two germline ends. The CDR3 region is CASSQKIGVTAGELFF. The CDR3, as DNA: TGCGCCAGCAGCCAAAAGATAGGGGTGACAGCCGGGGAGCTGTTTTTT.

The V gene is TRBV30, the J gene TRBJ2-7, with D uncertain. V lost 0 bases to trimming and J lost 5 bases, with 11 bases between them. The CDR3 is 13 amino acids. Germline-derived CDR1 and CDR2 are GTSNPN and SVGIG (reference sequence). CDR3: CAWSVTVSDEQYF. The CDR3 nucleotides are TGTGCCTGGAGTGTCACGGTGAGCGACGAGCAGTACTTC.

Only a few counts were recorded for this clonotype. DNA for the CDR3: TGTGCCAGCAGCTTAGGGGGGGAGCCCCAGCATTTT. Amino acids: CASSLGGEPQHF. V usage is TRBV7-8 and J usage is TRBJ1-5; weak D call: TRBD1 (5 bases). Per germline, CDR1 SGHVS and CDR2 FQNEAQ. The CDR3 is 12 residues long. The ends were cut back, 1 base at V and 8 bases at J, with 6 bases in the middle.

This chain uses TRBV6-6 with TRBJ2-2; no clear D gene. Between the trimmed V and J ends, which lost 7 bases and 4 bases, there was a span of 10 bases. CDR3 length equals 13 residues. CDR1 and CDR2 from the germline V gene are MNHNY and SVGAGI (reference sequence). The CDR3 nucleotides are TGTGCCAGCACGTCCGGAGTCACCGGGGAGCTGTTTTTT. Translation: CASTSGVTGELFF.

The rearrangement joins TRBV20-1 to TRBJ1-5; 7 bases agree with TRBD1. The germline gives CDR1 DFQATT, CDR2 SNEGSKA (reference sequence). The ends lost 5 bases at V and 7 bases at J; junction bases unmatched: 17. The CDR3 consists of 16 residues. The CDR3 loop is CSALPTPDRFWQPQHF. The CDR3 bases are TGCAGTGCTTTACCAACCCCGGACAGGTTTTGGCAGCCCCAGCATTTT.

This rearrangement joins TRBV19 to TRBJ2-1; TRBD1 aligns across 7 bases. V trimming: 2 bases; J trimming: 7 bases; junction bases outside the gene matches: 14. Per the germline V gene, CDR1 is LNHDA and CDR2 is SQIVND (reference sequence). There are 17 residues in the CDR3. CDR3 protein: CASSIFSGGLEGNEQFF. The DNA of the CDR3 is TGTGCCAGTAGTATATTTTCAGGGGGATTAGAGGGGAATGAGCAGTTCTTC.

The chain recombines TRBV29-1 with TRBJ2-7, with D perhaps matching TRBD2 (7 bases). Between the trimmed V and J ends, which lost 5 bases and 4 bases, there was a span of 15 bases. This CDR3 is built from 13 residues. The germline V gene encodes CDR1 SQVTM and CDR2 ANQGSEA. In nucleotides, the CDR3 is TGCAGCGTTATATCGGGGGGCAAGTACGAGCAGTACTTC. It translates to CSVISGGKYEQYF.

This clonotype was counted once. CDR3 DNA sequence: TGTGCCAGCAGCCAAGATAAGGGAACTAATGAAAAACTGTTTTTT. Its translation is CASSQDKGTNEKLFF. V and J are TRBV3-1 and TRBJ1-4; D is ambiguous. Germline V gene sequence: CDR1 LGHDT, CDR2 YNNKEL (reference sequence). The CDR3 covers 15 residues. V was cut by 0 bases and J by 1 base, with 6 bases left in between.

The chain joins TRBV27 to TRBJ2-1; 10 nucleotides match TRBD2. CDR1 and CDR2 from the germline V gene are MNHEY and SMNVEV (reference sequence). V dropped 5 bases and J dropped 9; count of bases not matched to a gene: 7. CDR3 length: 14 residues. CDR3 sequence reads: CASSTPSGGVEQFF. DNA for the CDR3: TGTGCCAGCAGTACCCCTAGCGGGGGTGTTGAGCAGTTCTTC.

This chain connects TRBV30 to TRBJ1-2; unclear D gene. The germline V gene encodes CDR1 GTSNPN and CDR2 SVGIG (reference sequence). This CDR3 spans 11 amino acids. Trimming stripped 5 bases from V and 8 bases from J, with 12 bases between. The CDR3 here is CAWGHWHGYTF. The CDR3 coding sequence is TGTGCCTGGGGCCACTGGCACGGCTACACCTTC. The variable domain in full, completed from reference TRBV30 and TRBJ1-2, reads SQTIHQWPATLVQPVGSPLSLECTVEGTSNPNLYWYRQAAGRGLQLLFYSVGIGQISSEVPQNLSASRPQDRQFILSSKKLLLSDSGFYLCAWGHWHGYTFGSGTRLTVV.

V is TRBV4-1 and J is TRBJ1-4; D gene ambiguous. There are 13 residues in the CDR3. The ends were cut back, 0 bases at V and 8 bases at J, with 7 bases in the middle. Germline CDR1 MGHRA, CDR2 YSYEKL. The CDR3 sequence is CASSQEGGEKLFF. In DNA, the CDR3 is TGCGCCAGCAGCCAAGAGGGAGGCGAAAAACTGTTTTTT.

This chain uses TRBV6-1 with TRBJ2-3; 13 nucleotides line up with TRBD2. Trimming cost V 5 bases and J 7 bases; bases outside gene matches: 9. Germline CDR1 and CDR2: MNHNS and SASEGT. The CDR3 is made up of 16 amino acids. CDR3 sequence reads: CASSRFSGLAGYTQYF. CDR3 nucleotide sequence: TGTGCCAGCAGTAGATTCTCGGGACTAGCGGGATATACGCAGTATTTT.

This clonotype was counted a single time. This chain connects TRBV12-5 to TRBJ1-1; no reliable D call. Germline lookup yields CDR1 LGHNT and CDR2 FRNRAP. The CDR3 is made up of 17 amino acids. V shed 1 base and J shed 0 bases, with 15 bases lying between them. The CDR3: CASGLGWQESMNTEAFF. The CDR3 DNA reads as TGTGCTAGTGGTTTGGGTTGGCAGGAGAGCATGAACACTGAAGCTTTCTTT.

The table lists this clonotype with a count of one. Relative to the germline gene, one junction end is altered; a read error may explain this. The chain is built from TRBV28 and TRBJ2-1, with TRBD2 matching 8 bases. Germline V gene lookup returns CDR1 MDHEN and CDR2 SYDVKM. The CDR3 extends over 17 amino acids. CDR3 nucleotides: TGTGCCAGCGGTTTAATCCCAACTAGCGGATCATACAATGAGCAGTTCTTC. This encodes CASGLIPTSGSYNEQFF.